A single sample is the source of the 15 T cell receptor beta chains below, sequenced in a study of Graves' ophthalmopathy and Graves' hyperthyroidism. The TCR beta CDR3 regions underwent amplification from RNA transcripts. RT-PCR with HTBI primers came first, then second-round multiplex PCR. TCRdb independently ran MiXCR on the multiplex PCR reads; one entry per CDR3 protein. The sample records some 240,000 distinct CDR3 sequences, 45% being singletons. Sequencing used peripheral blood. The receptors originated from an adult man with Graves' ophthalmopathy.

Here the CDR3 reads CASGLGDTGELFF. CDR3 in DNA: TGTGCTAGTGGACTGGGAGACACCGGGGAGCTGTTTTTT. J is TRBJ2-2 and V is TRBV12-5; D is possibly TRBD2 (5 bases). Germline CDR1 reads LGHNT; CDR2 reads FRNRAP. V was pared by 6 bases and J by 3 bases, with 8 bases between. The CDR3 has 13 amino acids.

The sample holds one count of this clonotype. Being one base from a much bigger clone, this may be a read error. This rearrangement joins TRBV28 to TRBJ1-5; D gene ambiguous. The CDR3 contains 14 residues. Germline V gene data show CDR1 as MDHEN and CDR2 as SYDVKM. Trimming took 9 bases from V and 7 from J, leaving 19 bases between them. CDR3: CASVREGLAQPQHF. CDR3 coding DNA: TGTGCCAGTGTCCGAGAGGGCCTAGCCCAGCCCCAGCATTTT.

The chain recombines TRBV5-1 with TRBJ2-5; D unclear. Looked up from germline, CDR1 is SGHRS and CDR2 is YFSETQ. Deletions cut 5 bases from V and 3 bases from J, with 8 bases between. This CDR3 contains 12 residues. CDR3 protein: CASSWSEETQYF. CDR3 in DNA: TGCGCCAGCAGTTGGAGCGAAGAGACCCAGTACTTC.

The gene calls are TRBV20-1 and TRBJ2-7; D is possibly TRBD2 (5 bases). Germline CDR1 DFQATT, CDR2 SNEGSKA (reference sequence). The CDR3 is 11 residues long. V was pared by 2 bases and J by 7 bases, with 9 bases between. The CDR3 sequence: CSARSGWEQYF. CDR3 DNA sequence: TGCAGTGCTAGATCGGGGTGGGAGCAGTACTTC.

The J gene is TRBJ1-2, the V gene TRBV24-1; weak D call: TRBD1 (5 bases). This CDR3 is built from 16 residues. CDR1 and CDR2 (germline): KGHDR, SFDVKD. V lost 2 bases and J 0 bases, leaving 12 bases between the germline ends. This chain's CDR3 is CATSDYGTDSNYGYTF. CDR3 coding DNA: TGTGCCACCAGTGATTACGGGACGGATTCTAACTATGGCTACACCTTC.

The gene calls are TRBV19 and TRBJ1-5; the D gene is possibly TRBD1 (5 bases). The CDR3 has 15 amino acids. The germline gives CDR1 LNHDA, CDR2 SQIVND (reference sequence). Trimming stripped 3 bases from V and 7 bases from J, with 16 bases between. CDR3 nucleotide sequence: TGTGCCAGTAGTATGGGGTGGAGGGGTGGACAGCCCCAGCATTTT. This codes for CASSMGWRGGQPQHF. Looking up the rest from reference TRBV19 and TRBJ1-5 gives the full variable domain: DGGITQSPKYLFRKEGQNVTLSCEQNLNHDAMYWYRQDPGQGLRLIYYSQIVNDFQKGDIAEGYSVSREKKESFPLTVTSAQKNPTAFYLCASSMGWRGGQPQHFGDGTRLSIL.

The rearrangement joins TRBV29-1 to TRBJ2-6; 8 bases fit TRBD1. There are 16 residues in the CDR3. Unmatched junction bases numbered 5, after V lost 4 bases and J lost 0 bases. Germline CDR1 SQVTM, CDR2 ANQGSEA. CDR3 coding DNA: TGCAGCGTTGCCGGGACAGGAGGCTCTGGGGCCAACGTCCTGACTTTC. Protein: CSVAGTGGSGANVLTF. Full variable domain (remainder filled in from reference TRBV29-1 and TRBJ2-6): SAVISQKPSRDICQRGTSLTIQCQVDSQVTMMFWYRQQPGQSLTLIATANQGSEATYESGFVIDKFPISRPNLTFSTLTVSNMSPEDSSIYLCSVAGTGGSGANVLTFGAGSRLTVL.

The table lists this clonotype with many counts. The chain is built from TRBV15 and TRBJ2-7; the D is unclear. CDR3 length: 15 amino acids. Germline V lookup: CDR1 LNHNV, CDR2 YYDKDF (reference sequence). V was shortened by 0 bases and J by 3 bases, with 12 bases between the two germline ends. The CDR3 sequence: CATSREGETGYEQYF. In DNA form, the CDR3 reads TGTGCCACCAGCAGAGAAGGTGAGACGGGCTACGAGCAGTACTTC.

This clonotype was observed a few times. This sequence joins TRBV11-2 and TRBJ1-3; D possibly corresponds to TRBD1 (6 bases). The ends were cut back, 5 bases at V and 2 bases at J, with 10 bases in the middle. Germline-derived CDR1 and CDR2 are SGHAT and FQNNGV. This CDR3 comprises 14 residues. The CDR3 reads CASSGTGTGNTIYF. The CDR3 DNA reads TGTGCCAGCAGCGGAACAGGGACTGGAAACACCATATATTTT.

V and J are TRBV19 and TRBJ1-5; D gene ambiguous. This CDR3 region has 14 residues. The germline gives CDR1 LNHDA, CDR2 SQIVND (reference sequence). Deletions cut 6 bases from V and 7 bases from J, with 16 bases between. CDR3 region: CASRGLQVGQPQHF. The CDR3 region has the DNA TGTGCCAGTAGAGGTTTGCAGGTCGGACAGCCCCAGCATTTT.

This rearrangement joins TRBV29-1 to TRBJ2-7; tentative D call: TRBD2 (5 bases). Germline V gives CDR1 SQVTM, CDR2 ANQGSEA. This CDR3 has 13 residues. V was shortened by 4 bases and J by 0 bases, with 10 bases between the two germline ends. In nucleotides, the CDR3 is TGCAGCGTTGTCCAGCGGTACTCCTACGAGCAGTACTTC. This gives the protein CSVVQRYSYEQYF.

The gene calls are TRBV7-2 and TRBJ2-7, with D perhaps given as TRBD1 or TRBD2 (5 bases each). CDR3 length equals 13 residues. The germline V gene encodes CDR1 SGHTA and CDR2 FQGNSA. The V and J ends lost 5 bases and 4 bases respectively, with 12 bases between them. Here the CDR3 DNA reads TGTGCCAGCAGCAGGGACCCGAGGTACGAGCAGTACTTC. Its translation is CASSRDPRYEQYF.

This rearrangement joins TRBV20-1 to TRBJ2-7; the match to TRBD2 covers 14 bases. With V trimmed by 2 bases and J by 4 bases, 10 bases remained unmatched. CDR1 is DFQATT and CDR2 is SNEGSKA in the germline V gene (reference sequence). This CDR3 comprises 17 residues. CDR3 sequence: CSARYPAGTSGRYEQYF. Written as DNA, the CDR3 is TGCAGTGCTAGATATCCCGCCGGGACTAGCGGGAGATACGAGCAGTACTTC.

This clonotype turned up a few times. V is TRBV7-6 and J is TRBJ2-7; D is uncertain. The CDR3 covers 13 residues. V was clipped by 5 bases and J by 2 bases, with 10 bases between them. Germline V gives CDR1 SGHVS, CDR2 FNYEAQ. CDR3 coding DNA: TGTGCCAGCAGCGCAGCTCCAGCCTACGAGCAGTACTTC. Its protein product is CASSAAPAYEQYF.

This clonotype was counted a single time. This sequence joins TRBV5-6 and TRBJ2-7, with D tentatively TRBD2 (6 bases). Trimming shortened V by 1 base and J by 6 bases, and 11 bases separated the two germline ends. Germline-derived CDR1 and CDR2 are SGHDT and YYEEEE. The CDR3 length is 13 residues. The CDR3 loop is CASSLLCGAEQYF. In DNA form, the CDR3 reads TGTGCCAGCAGCTTGTTGTGCGGGGCCGAGCAGTACTTC.